This TCR beta chain was sequenced during a study of OX40 agonist ivuxolimab in advanced cancers. On the study more broadly: Ivuxolimab, an antibody acting as an agonist of OX40 (CD134), was used to treat patients. General study results and limits: Clones of CD4+ and CD8+ blood T cells grew by week 6 at doses of 0.1 to 3.0 mg/kg.

This clone was observed a few times. Its target is not known. This CDR3 is 13 amino acids long. Germline-derived CDR1 and CDR2 are SEHNR and FQNEAQ (reference sequence). V was shortened by 1 base and J by 0 bases, with 1 base between the two germline ends. Patients were ineligible given autoimmune disease history or systemic immunosuppression. The method was immunoSEQ multiplex PCR; TCRdb's version includes in-frame clones alone and lacks a portion of them. The table has under 20,000 clones, about 84% seen once; the top ten hold about 15%. The chain couples TRBV7-9 to TRBJ1-5; no firm D call. This TCR derives from an adult with an advanced solid tumor such as melanoma, head and neck, liver or kidney cancer. The specimen was CD4+ or CD8+ T cells sorted from blood, collected in a trial of the OX40 agonist ivuxolimab. CDR3 nucleotides: TGTGCCAGCAGCTTAGTTAGCAATCAGCCCCAGCATTTT. Protein sequence: CASSLVSNQPQHF. The full variable domain, completed using reference TRBV7-9 and TRBJ1-5, is DTGVSQNPRHKITKRGQNVTFRCDPISEHNRLYWYRQTLGQGPEFLTYFQNEAQLEKSRLLSDRFSAERPKGSFSTLEIQRTEQGDSAMYLCASSLVSNQPQHFGDGTRLSIL.